The T cell receptor beta chain under discussion was sequenced for a study of metastatic and nonmetastatic thyroid tumors. Findings and limits, study-wide: Benign nodules reportedly had significantly lower TCR beta diversity than malignant thyroid tumors in blood and tumor.

Nobody among the patients had been given any treatment before thyroid surgery. This clone was counted between two and nine times. Its antigen is undetermined. Through MiXCR, TCRdb re-clonotyped the PCR reads. Among roughly 33,000 clones listed, roughly a sixth were seen once. The CDR3 sequence is 15 residues long. Germline V gene sequence: CDR1 SGHNT, CDR2 YENEEA. Trimming pared 2 bases from V and 3 bases from J, leaving 14 bases between. The chain couples TRBV11-3 to TRBJ2-7, with D unresolved. Sequencing input: blood. The receptor comes from a male donor with papillary thyroid cancer or a benign thyroid nodule (not recorded which). Some clones in this sample may be carry-over from other donors' samples. CDR3 residues: CASSLIFGQNYEQYF. For the CDR3, the DNA is TGTGCCAGCAGCTTAATCTTCGGGCAGAACTACGAGCAGTACTTC.